Sequencing of this T cell receptor beta chain was carried out in a study of CD8+CD57+ T cells in acquired aplastic anemia. On the study more broadly: Recorded DNA amounts for sorted CD4+ and CD8+ cells had an average of approximately 3 ug. Healthy-donor CD4+ cells averaged roughly 10.8 million reads.

The CDR3 runs 12 residues. Trimming took 6 bases from V and 10 from J, leaving 15 bases between them. Genomic DNA, the template, was used for profiling of the TCR beta VDJ and CDR3. Each CDR3 protein is one row after TCRdb ran MiXCR on the reads. Of under 250,000 distinct CDR3 sequences in the sample, almost 35% were seen once. Remarks on this clonotype: Its specificity is unknown.

Study-level results: A significant difference in CD8+ Simpson's diversity between patients and controls was not found. The number of CD8+ CDR3 sequences shared by patients and controls was 25 to 35.

V usage is TRBV12-3 or TRBV12-4 and J usage is TRBJ1-1; D is unclear. This TCR was sampled from a human donor in good health, serving as a control. The sample comprised sorted CD4+, CD8+, or CD8+CD57+ T cells (not recorded which) from PBMCs. In DNA, the CDR3 is TGTGCCAGCAGCGCCGACCCGCGCGGAGCTTTCTTT. Amino acid sequence: CASSADPRGAFF.